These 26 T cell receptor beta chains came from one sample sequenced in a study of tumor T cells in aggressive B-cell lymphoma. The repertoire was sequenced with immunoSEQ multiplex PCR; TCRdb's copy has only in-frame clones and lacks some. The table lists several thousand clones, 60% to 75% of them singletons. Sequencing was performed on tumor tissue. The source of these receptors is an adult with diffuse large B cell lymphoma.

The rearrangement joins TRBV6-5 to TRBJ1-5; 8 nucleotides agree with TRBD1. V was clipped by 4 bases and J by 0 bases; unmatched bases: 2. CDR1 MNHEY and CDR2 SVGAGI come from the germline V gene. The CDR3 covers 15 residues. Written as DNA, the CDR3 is TGTGCCAGCAGTTCAACAGGGGGTAGCAATCAGCCCCAGCATTTT. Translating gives CASSSTGGSNQPQHF.

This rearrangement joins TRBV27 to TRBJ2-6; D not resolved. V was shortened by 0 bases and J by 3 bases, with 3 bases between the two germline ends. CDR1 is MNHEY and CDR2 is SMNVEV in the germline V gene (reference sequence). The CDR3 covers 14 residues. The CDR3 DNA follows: TGTGCCAGCAGTTTATCGTATGGGGCCAACGTCCTGACTTTC. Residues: CASSLSYGANVLTF.

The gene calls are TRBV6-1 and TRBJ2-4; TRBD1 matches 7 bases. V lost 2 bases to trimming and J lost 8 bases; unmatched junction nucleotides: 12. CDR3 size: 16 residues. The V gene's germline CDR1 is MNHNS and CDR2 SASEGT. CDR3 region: CASSERVGTVNYIQYF. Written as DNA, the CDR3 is TGTGCCAGCAGTGAAAGGGTAGGGACAGTAAACTACATTCAGTACTTC.

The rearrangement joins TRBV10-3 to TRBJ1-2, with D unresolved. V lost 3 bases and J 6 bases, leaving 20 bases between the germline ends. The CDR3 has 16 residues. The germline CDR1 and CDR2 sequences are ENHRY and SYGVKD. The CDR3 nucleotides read TGTGCCATCAGTGATACCTCCGGGGTTCTCCAGGATGGCTACACCTTC. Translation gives CAISDTSGVLQDGYTF.

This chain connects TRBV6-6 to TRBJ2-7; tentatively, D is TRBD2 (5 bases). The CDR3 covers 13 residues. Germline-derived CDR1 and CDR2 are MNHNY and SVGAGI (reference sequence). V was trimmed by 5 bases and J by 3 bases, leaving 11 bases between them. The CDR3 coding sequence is TGTGCCAGCAGTGCGGGTAACTACTACGAGCAGTACTTC. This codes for CASSAGNYYEQYF.

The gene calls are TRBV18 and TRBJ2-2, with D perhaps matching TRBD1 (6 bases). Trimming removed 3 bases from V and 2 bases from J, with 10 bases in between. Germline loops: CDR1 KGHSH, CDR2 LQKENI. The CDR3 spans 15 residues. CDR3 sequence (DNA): TGTGCCAGCTCACCGGACAGTTTAAACACCGGGGAGCTGTTTTTT. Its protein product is CASSPDSLNTGELFF. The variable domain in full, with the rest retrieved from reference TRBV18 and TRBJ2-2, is NAGVMQNPRHLVRRRGQEARLRCSPMKGHSHVYWYRQLPEEGLKFMVYLQKENIIDESGMPKERFSAEFPKEGPSILRIQQVVRGDSAAYFCASSPDSLNTGELFFGEGSRLTVL.

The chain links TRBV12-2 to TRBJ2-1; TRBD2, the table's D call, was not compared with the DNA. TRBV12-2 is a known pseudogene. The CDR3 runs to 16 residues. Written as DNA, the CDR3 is TGTGCAAGTAGGACTAGCGGGATTGAGGGCTACAATGAGCAGTTCTTC. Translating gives CASRTSGIEGYNEQFF.

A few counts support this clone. CDR3 sequence reads: CASSGRLNSGNTIYF. CDR3 sequence (DNA): TGTGCCAGCAGTGGGAGGCTAAACTCTGGAAACACCATATATTTT. The chain links TRBV7-8 to TRBJ1-3, with D unresolved. Trimming removed 6 bases from V and 0 bases from J, with 12 bases in between. CDR1 is SGHVS, CDR2 FQNEAQ, per germline. The CDR3 sequence is 15 residues long.

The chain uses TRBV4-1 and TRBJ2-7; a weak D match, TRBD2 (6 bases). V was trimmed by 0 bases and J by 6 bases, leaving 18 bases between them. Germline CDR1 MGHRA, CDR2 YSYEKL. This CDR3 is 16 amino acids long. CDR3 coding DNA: TGCGCCAGCAGCCAAGAAGGAGGGCGGAGGGATCTCGAGCAGTACTTC. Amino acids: CASSQEGGRRDLEQYF.

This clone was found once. Written as DNA, the CDR3 is TGTGCCACCCTTCGCGGTGGTCCCACAGATACGCAGTATTTT. This translates into CATLRGGPTDTQYF. The chain combines TRBV28 with TRBJ2-3; no clear D gene. The germline V gene encodes CDR1 MDHEN and CDR2 SYDVKM. The CDR3 runs 14 residues. V shed 10 bases and J shed 2 bases, with 16 bases lying between them. Full variable domain (outside the CDR3, taken from reference TRBV28 and TRBJ2-3): DVKVTQSSRYLVKRTGEKVFLECVQDMDHENMFWYRQDPGLGLRLIYFSYDVKMKEKGDIPEGYSVSREKKERFSLILESASTNQTSMYLCATLRGGPTDTQYFGPGTRLTVL.

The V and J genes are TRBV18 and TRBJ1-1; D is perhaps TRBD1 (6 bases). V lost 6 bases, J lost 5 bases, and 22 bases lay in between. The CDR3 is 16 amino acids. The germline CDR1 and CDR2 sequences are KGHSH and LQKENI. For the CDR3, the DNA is TGTGCCAGCTCTTCTAAAGGGCCAAACAGGGATACTGAAGCTTTCTTT. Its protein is CASSSKGPNRDTEAFF.

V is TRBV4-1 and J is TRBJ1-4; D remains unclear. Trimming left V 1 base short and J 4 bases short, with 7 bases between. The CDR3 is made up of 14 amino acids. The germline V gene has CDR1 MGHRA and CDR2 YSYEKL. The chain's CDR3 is CASSQVQNNEKLFF. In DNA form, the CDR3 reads TGCGCCAGCAGCCAAGTACAGAATAATGAAAAACTGTTTTTT.

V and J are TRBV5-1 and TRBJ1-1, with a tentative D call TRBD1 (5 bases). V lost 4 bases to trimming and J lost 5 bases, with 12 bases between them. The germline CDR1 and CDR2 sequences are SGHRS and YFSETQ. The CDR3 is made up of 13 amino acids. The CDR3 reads CASSGQGGTEAFF. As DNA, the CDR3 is TGCGCCAGCAGCGGGCAGGGTGGGACTGAAGCTTTCTTT.

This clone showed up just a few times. CDR3 in DNA: TGTGCCAGCAGCTCCTTGGGGACAGGGATGCCCGGGGAGCTGTTTTTT. Translation: CASSSLGTGMPGELFF. This rearrangement joins TRBV5-4 to TRBJ2-2; 9 bases fit TRBD1. There are 16 residues in the CDR3. Germline assignment: CDR1 SGHNT and CDR2 YYREEE (reference sequence). Losses at the gene ends were 3 bases for V and 6 bases for J; bases not matched to a gene: 9.

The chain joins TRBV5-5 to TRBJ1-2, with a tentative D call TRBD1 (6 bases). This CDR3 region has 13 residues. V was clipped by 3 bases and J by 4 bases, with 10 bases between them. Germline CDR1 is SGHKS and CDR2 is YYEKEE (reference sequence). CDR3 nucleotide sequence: TGTGCCAGCAGCTCGCTAGGGGGCTATGGCTACACCTTC. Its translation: CASSSLGGYGYTF.

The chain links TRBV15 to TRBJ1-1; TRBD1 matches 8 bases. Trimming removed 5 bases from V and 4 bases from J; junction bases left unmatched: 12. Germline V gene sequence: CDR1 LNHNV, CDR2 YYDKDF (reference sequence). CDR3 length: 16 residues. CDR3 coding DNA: TGTGCCACCAGCGGGGCTCCGGGACAGGCAAGCACTGAAGCTTTCTTT. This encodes CATSGAPGQASTEAFF.

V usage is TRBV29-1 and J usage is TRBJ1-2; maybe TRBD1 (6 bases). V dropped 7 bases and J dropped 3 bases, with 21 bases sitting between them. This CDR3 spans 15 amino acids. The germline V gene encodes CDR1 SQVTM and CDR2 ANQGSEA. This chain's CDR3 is CSAPSPDSEYYGYTF. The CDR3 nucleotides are TGCAGCGCCCCCTCTCCGGACAGCGAGTACTATGGCTACACCTTC.

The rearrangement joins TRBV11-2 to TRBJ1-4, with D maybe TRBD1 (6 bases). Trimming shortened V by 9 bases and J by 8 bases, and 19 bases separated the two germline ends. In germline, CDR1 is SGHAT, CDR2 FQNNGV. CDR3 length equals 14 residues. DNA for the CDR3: TGTGCCAGTAGCGGTGTACAGGGACGGGAAAAACTGTTTTTT. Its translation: CASSGVQGREKLFF.

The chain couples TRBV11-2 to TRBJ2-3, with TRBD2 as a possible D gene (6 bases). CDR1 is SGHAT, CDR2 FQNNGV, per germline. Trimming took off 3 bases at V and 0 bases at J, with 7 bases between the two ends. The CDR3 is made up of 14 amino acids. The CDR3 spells CASSFAGSTDTQYF. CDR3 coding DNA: TGTGCCAGCAGCTTCGCGGGGAGCACAGATACGCAGTATTTT. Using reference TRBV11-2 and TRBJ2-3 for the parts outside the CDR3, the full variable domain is EAGVAQSPRYKIIEKRQSVAFWCNPISGHATLYWYQQILGQGPKLLIQFQNNGVVDDSQLPKDRFSAERLKGVDSTLKIQPAKLEDSAVYLCASSFAGSTDTQYFGPGTRLTVL.

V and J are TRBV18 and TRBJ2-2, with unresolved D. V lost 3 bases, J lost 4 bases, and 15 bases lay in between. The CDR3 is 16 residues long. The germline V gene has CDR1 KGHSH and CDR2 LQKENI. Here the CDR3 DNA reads TGTGCCAGCTCACCCCTACCGGGTACCTCCACCGGGGAGCTGTTTTTT. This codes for CASSPLPGTSTGELFF.

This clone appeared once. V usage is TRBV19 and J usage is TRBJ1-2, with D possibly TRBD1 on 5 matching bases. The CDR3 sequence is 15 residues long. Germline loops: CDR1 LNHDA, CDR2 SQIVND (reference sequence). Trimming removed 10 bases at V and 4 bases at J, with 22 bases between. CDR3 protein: CATHGGYQPSYGYTF. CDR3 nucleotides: TGTGCCACTCATGGGGGGTATCAACCCAGCTATGGCTACACCTTC. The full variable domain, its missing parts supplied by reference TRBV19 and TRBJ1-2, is DGGITQSPKYLFRKEGQNVTLSCEQNLNHDAMYWYRQDPGQGLRLIYYSQIVNDFQKGDIAEGYSVSREKKESFPLTVTSAQKNPTAFYLCATHGGYQPSYGYTFGSGTRLTVV.

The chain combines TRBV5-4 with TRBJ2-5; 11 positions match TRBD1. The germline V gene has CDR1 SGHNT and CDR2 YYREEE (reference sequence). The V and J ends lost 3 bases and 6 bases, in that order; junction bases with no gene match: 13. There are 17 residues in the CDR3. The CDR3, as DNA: TGTGCCAGCAGCTGGGGACAGGGGGGTGGGTTGGAACAGACCCAGTACTTC. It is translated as CASSWGQGGGLEQTQYF.

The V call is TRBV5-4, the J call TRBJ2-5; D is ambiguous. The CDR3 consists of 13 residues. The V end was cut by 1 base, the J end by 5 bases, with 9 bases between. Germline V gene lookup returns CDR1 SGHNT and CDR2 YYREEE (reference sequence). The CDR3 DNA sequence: TGTGCCAGCAGCTTGATTCCCGGGGAGACCCAGTACTTC. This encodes CASSLIPGETQYF.

The CDR3 here is CASSWYSGVGDTEAFF. Written as DNA, the CDR3 is TGTGCCAGCAGCTGGTATTCAGGGGTGGGGGACACTGAAGCTTTCTTT. The rearrangement joins TRBV5-6 to TRBJ1-1; TRBD1 might be the D (6 bases). CDR3 length: 16 amino acids. The V and J ends lost 3 bases and 3 bases respectively, with 18 bases between them. Germline CDR1 reads SGHDT; CDR2 reads YYEEEE.

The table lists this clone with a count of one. CDR3 coding DNA: TGTGCCAGCAGCTTGGCCGGGACAAACGGGGAGCTGTTTTTT. Translation gives CASSLAGTNGELFF. The chain employs TRBV5-6 and TRBJ2-2, with D possibly matching TRBD1 (6 bases). The germline V gene encodes CDR1 SGHDT and CDR2 YYEEEE. Deletions cut 0 bases from V and 7 bases from J, with 10 bases between. This CDR3 is 14 amino acids long.

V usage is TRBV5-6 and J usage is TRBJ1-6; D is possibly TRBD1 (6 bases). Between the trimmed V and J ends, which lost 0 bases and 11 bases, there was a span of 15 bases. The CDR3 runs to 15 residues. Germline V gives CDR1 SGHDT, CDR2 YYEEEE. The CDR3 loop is CASSLVMGAQAPLHF. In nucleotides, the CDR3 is TGTGCCAGCAGCTTGGTAATGGGGGCGCAGGCACCCCTCCACTTT.